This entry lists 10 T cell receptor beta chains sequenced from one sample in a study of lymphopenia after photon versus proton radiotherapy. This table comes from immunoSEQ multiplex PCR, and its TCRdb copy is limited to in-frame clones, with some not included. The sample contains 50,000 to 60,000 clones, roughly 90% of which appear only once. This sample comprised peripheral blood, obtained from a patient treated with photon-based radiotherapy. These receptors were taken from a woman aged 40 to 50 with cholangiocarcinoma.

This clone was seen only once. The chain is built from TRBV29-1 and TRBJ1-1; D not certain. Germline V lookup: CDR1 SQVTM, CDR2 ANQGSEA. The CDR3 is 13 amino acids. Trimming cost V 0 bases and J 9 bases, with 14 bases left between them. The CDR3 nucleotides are TGCAGCGTTGAAGATCTTAAGCAGTTCAAAGCTTTCTTT. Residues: CSVEDLKQFKAFF.

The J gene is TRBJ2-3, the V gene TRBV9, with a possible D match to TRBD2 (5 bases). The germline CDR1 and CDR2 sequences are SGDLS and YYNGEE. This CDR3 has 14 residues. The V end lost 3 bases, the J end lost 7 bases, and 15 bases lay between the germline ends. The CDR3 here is CASSGPETGYTQYF. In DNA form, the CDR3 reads TGTGCCAGCAGCGGCCCCGAGACGGGGTATACGCAGTATTTT.

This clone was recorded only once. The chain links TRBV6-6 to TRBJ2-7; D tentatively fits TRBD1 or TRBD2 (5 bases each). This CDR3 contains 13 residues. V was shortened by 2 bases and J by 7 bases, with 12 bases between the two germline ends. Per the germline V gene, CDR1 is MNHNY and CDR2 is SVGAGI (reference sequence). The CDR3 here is CASSYVGDGEQYF. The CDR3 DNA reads TGTGCCAGCAGTTACGTGGGGGATGGGGAGCAGTACTTC.

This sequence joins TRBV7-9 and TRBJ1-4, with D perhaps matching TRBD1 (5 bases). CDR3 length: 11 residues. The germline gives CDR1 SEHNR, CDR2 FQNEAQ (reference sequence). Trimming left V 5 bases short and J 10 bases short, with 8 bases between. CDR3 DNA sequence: TGTGCCAGCAGCCCAAGGGGAAAACTGTTTTTT. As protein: CASSPRGKLFF. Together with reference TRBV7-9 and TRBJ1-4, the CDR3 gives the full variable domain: DTGVSQNPRHKITKRGQNVTFRCDPISEHNRLYWYRQTLGQGPEFLTYFQNEAQLEKSRLLSDRFSAERPKGSFSTLEIQRTEQGDSAMYLCASSPRGKLFFGSGTQLSVL.

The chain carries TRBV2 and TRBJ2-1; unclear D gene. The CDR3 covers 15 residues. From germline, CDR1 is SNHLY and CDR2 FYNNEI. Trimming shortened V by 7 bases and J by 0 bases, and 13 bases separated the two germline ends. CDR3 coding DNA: TGTGCCAGCAACCAGGCACAGATCTCCTACAATGAGCAGTTCTTC. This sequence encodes CASNQAQISYNEQFF.

The CDR3 DNA sequence: TGTGCCAGCAGCGTAGCCCCTAGCGGGAGTGCCACAGATACGCAGTATTTT. Residues: CASSVAPSGSATDTQYF. The chain employs TRBV9 and TRBJ2-3; 10 nucleotides agree with TRBD2. J lost 2 bases, V lost 0 bases, and 6 bases had no gene match. Germline CDR1 and CDR2: SGDLS and YYNGEE. This CDR3 is 17 amino acids long.

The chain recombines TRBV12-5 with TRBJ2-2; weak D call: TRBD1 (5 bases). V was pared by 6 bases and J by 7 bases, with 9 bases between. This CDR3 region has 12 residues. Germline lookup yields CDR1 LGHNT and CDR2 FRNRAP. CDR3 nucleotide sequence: TGTGCTAGTGGACAAGGGGTCGGGGAGCTGTTTTTT. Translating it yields CASGQGVGELFF.

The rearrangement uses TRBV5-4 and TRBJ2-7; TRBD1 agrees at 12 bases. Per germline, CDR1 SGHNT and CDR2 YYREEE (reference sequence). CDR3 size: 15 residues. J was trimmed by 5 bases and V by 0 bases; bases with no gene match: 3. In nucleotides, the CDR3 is TGTGCCAGCAGCTTGGGGGGGACAGGGGGCCACGAGCAGTACTTC. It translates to CASSLGGTGGHEQYF.

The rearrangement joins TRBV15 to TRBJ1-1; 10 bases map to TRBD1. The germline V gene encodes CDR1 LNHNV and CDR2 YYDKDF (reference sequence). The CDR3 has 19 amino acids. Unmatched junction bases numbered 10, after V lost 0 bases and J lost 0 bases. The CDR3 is CATSRDGRGQGIMNTEAFF. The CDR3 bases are TGTGCCACCAGCAGAGATGGGCGGGGACAGGGGATAATGAACACTGAAGCTTTCTTT.

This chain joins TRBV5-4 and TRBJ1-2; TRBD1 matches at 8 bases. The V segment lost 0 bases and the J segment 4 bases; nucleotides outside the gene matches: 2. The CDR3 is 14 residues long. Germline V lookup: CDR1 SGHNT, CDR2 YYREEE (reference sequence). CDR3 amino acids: CASSLGRGLYGYTF. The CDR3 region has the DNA TGTGCCAGCAGCTTGGGCAGGGGGCTCTATGGCTACACCTTC. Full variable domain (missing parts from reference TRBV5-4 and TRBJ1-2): ETGVTQSPTHLIKTRGQQVTLRCSSQSGHNTVSWYQQALGQGPQFIFQYYREEENGRGNFPPRFSGLQFPNYSSELNVNALELDDSALYLCASSLGRGLYGYTFGSGTRLTVV.